This is a list of T cell receptor beta chains from one sample in a study of blood T cell repertoires in COVID-19. Repertoires were generated with immunoSEQ multiplex PCR, while TCRdb's copy carries only in-frame clones and drops some. The sample includes approximately 340,000 clones, approximately 89% of them seen just once. Material for sequencing was PBMCs or T cells enriched from blood (not recorded which). The receptors here all came from a woman in her thirties or forties who had been exposed to COVID-19. CDR3s leave out the opening cysteine and the closing phenylalanine or tryptophan. Each record gives: clone size, J gene, D gene, V gene, CDR3 protein. The D gene is left open where the match is weak. Not all rows give a size; the values are once, few, many and, for expanded clones, a class.

abundance: .
j_gene: TRBJ1-1
d_gene: .
v_gene: TRBV14
CDR3aa: ASSLTGTPSRQAF

abundance: .
j_gene: TRBJ2-1
d_gene: .
v_gene: TRBV19
CDR3aa: ASSPGGSYNEQF

abundance: .
j_gene: TRBJ1-1
d_gene: .
v_gene: TRBV6-5
CDR3aa: ASSYLSGGVTEAF

abundance: many
j_gene: TRBJ1-3
d_gene: .
v_gene: TRBV15
CDR3aa: ATSSPGGRGNTIY

abundance: .
j_gene: TRBJ1-4
d_gene: .
v_gene: TRBV5-4
CDR3aa: ASRNSYNEKLF

abundance: .
j_gene: TRBJ1-4
d_gene: .
v_gene: TRBV21-1
CDR3aa: ASSDTGPLGTNEKLF

abundance: once
j_gene: TRBJ1-6
d_gene: .
v_gene: TRBV14
CDR3aa: ASSQEIRSTSPLH

abundance: .
j_gene: TRBJ1-2
d_gene: TRBD1
v_gene: TRBV19
CDR3aa: ATRGLHYGYT

abundance: .
j_gene: TRBJ1-1
d_gene: TRBD1
v_gene: TRBV5-4
CDR3aa: ASRSTGGGYTEAF

abundance: .
j_gene: TRBJ1-4
d_gene: .
v_gene: TRBV30
CDR3aa: AWSVRPGNEKLF

abundance: .
j_gene: TRBJ1-2
d_gene: .
v_gene: TRBV19
CDR3aa: ASSDSLYGYT

abundance: .
j_gene: TRBJ2-2
d_gene: .
v_gene: TRBV28
CDR3aa: ASSLMLARTNTGELF

abundance: .
j_gene: TRBJ1-2
d_gene: .
v_gene: TRBV19
CDR3aa: ASSLPWKRGYGYT

abundance: once
j_gene: TRBJ1-2
d_gene: .
v_gene: TRBV6-1
CDR3aa: ASSEAPGKPYGYT

abundance: .
j_gene: TRBJ1-1
d_gene: .
v_gene: TRBV4-3
CDR3aa: ASSQEGGYTEAF

abundance: .
j_gene: TRBJ1-2
d_gene: .
v_gene: TRBV2
CDR3aa: ASSESGTYGYT

abundance: .
j_gene: TRBJ1-2
d_gene: .
v_gene: TRBV19
CDR3aa: ASSIDWENLFGYT

abundance: .
j_gene: TRBJ1-1
d_gene: TRBD1
v_gene: TRBV6-5
CDR3aa: ASTRQGLNTEAF

abundance: .
j_gene: TRBJ2-1
d_gene: TRBD2
v_gene: TRBV19
CDR3aa: ASSREPGGHNEQF

abundance: .
j_gene: TRBJ1-1
d_gene: .
v_gene: TRBV12-3/TRBV12-4
CDR3aa: ASSILNTEAF

abundance: once
j_gene: TRBJ1-6
d_gene: .
v_gene: TRBV11-2
CDR3aa: ASSPGGWFRSPLH

abundance: .
j_gene: TRBJ1-2
d_gene: .
v_gene: TRBV4-1
CDR3aa: ASSQVARGGYT

abundance: .
j_gene: TRBJ2-3
d_gene: TRBD2
v_gene: TRBV11-1
CDR3aa: ASSYLAGGRDTQY

abundance: .
j_gene: TRBJ2-2
d_gene: TRBD1
v_gene: TRBV3-1/TRBV3-2
CDR3aa: ASSRQGAKTGELF

abundance: .
j_gene: TRBJ2-7
d_gene: TRBD2
v_gene: TRBV12-5
CDR3aa: ASGLQGGRGGSVSPYEQY

abundance: .
j_gene: TRBJ2-3
d_gene: TRBD1
v_gene: TRBV6-5
CDR3aa: ASSSPRTGLTDTQY

abundance: .
j_gene: TRBJ2-7
d_gene: TRBD1
v_gene: TRBV19
CDR3aa: ASSIGTDSYEQY

abundance: .
j_gene: TRBJ2-5
d_gene: TRBD1
v_gene: TRBV6-2/TRBV6-3
CDR3aa: ASSLDRDPWETQY

abundance: .
j_gene: TRBJ2-7
d_gene: TRBD2
v_gene: TRBV7-6
CDR3aa: ASSFRAPASSGGRVHEQY

abundance: .
j_gene: TRBJ2-3
d_gene: TRBD2
v_gene: TRBV5-6
CDR3aa: ASSPAIAGGLRNTQY

abundance: once
j_gene: TRBJ2-3
d_gene: .
v_gene: TRBV4-3
CDR3aa: ASSLTRDNFYTDTQY

abundance: few
j_gene: TRBJ2-7
d_gene: TRBD1
v_gene: TRBV27
CDR3aa: ASSAGQGPYEQY

abundance: .
j_gene: TRBJ2-7
d_gene: TRBD1
v_gene: TRBV19
CDR3aa: ASSRDSSSSYEQY

abundance: .
j_gene: TRBJ1-4
d_gene: TRBD1
v_gene: TRBV5-6
CDR3aa: ASRGTGTEKLF

abundance: .
j_gene: TRBJ2-7
d_gene: .
v_gene: TRBV13
CDR3aa: ASSWGGLSYEQY

abundance: .
j_gene: TRBJ1-1
d_gene: .
v_gene: TRBV5-1
CDR3aa: ASSLGGQKGTEAF

abundance: .
j_gene: TRBJ1-5
d_gene: TRBD1
v_gene: TRBV18
CDR3aa: ASSPMPGQGPSNQPQH

abundance: .
j_gene: TRBJ2-3
d_gene: .
v_gene: TRBV7-6
CDR3aa: ASSLGQGMTDTQY

abundance: .
j_gene: TRBJ1-6
d_gene: .
v_gene: TRBV7-2
CDR3aa: ASSHQQGLGSPLH

abundance: .
j_gene: TRBJ1-6
d_gene: TRBD1
v_gene: TRBV27
CDR3aa: ASSGGRDRYSPLH

abundance: .
j_gene: TRBJ1-2
d_gene: .
v_gene: TRBV6-5
CDR3aa: ASSIGTYGYT

abundance: once
j_gene: TRBJ2-7
d_gene: .
v_gene: TRBV24-1
CDR3aa: ATSAPGGTNKQY

abundance: .
j_gene: TRBJ2-3
d_gene: TRBD2
v_gene: TRBV3-1/TRBV3-2
CDR3aa: ASSQGLAGRLGTQY

abundance: .
j_gene: TRBJ2-5
d_gene: TRBD1
v_gene: TRBV23-1
CDR3aa: ASSRRGGAGTQY

abundance: .
j_gene: TRBJ1-6
d_gene: .
v_gene: TRBV5-1
CDR3aa: ASSLGGVDSPLH